A selection of T cell receptor beta chains follows, all from one sample in a study of tumor-infiltrating lymphocytes in primary liver carcinoma. TCRdb re-analysed the multiplex PCR reads in MiXCR, keeping a single row per CDR3 protein. The sample holds fewer than 200,000 distinct CDR3 sequences, around 81% seen once. Sample: tumor tissue from primary liver carcinoma. These receptors were taken from a man in his forties with primary liver carcinoma and hepatitis B virus infection. CDR3s include the opening cysteine and the closing phenylalanine or tryptophan. Each record gives: J gene, clone size, V gene, D gene, CDR3 DNA, CDR3 protein. A D gene is named only where the DNA matches it firmly. The size entry is marked missing in some rows and otherwise reads once, few, many or a size class.

>TRBJ2-7|-|TRBV6-1|TRBD2
TGTGCCAGTAGTGAAGAGAGCGGGAGCTTCTACGAGCAGTACTTC
CASSEESGSFYEQYF
>TRBJ1-1|many|TRBV6-2/TRBV6-3|-
TGTGCCAGCAGTACACCTTTGACGGGGCACACTGAAGCTTTCTTT
CASSTPLTGHTEAFF
>TRBJ2-2|-|TRBV5-1|-
TGCGCCAGCAGCTTGAGTCCCTCGAACTCCGGGGAGATGTTTTTT
CASSLSPSNSGEMFF
>TRBJ2-2|-|TRBV6-1|-
TGTGCCAGCAGTGGATCAGTGAACCCAGGGGAGCTGTTTTTT
CASSGSVNPGELFF
>TRBJ2-3|-|TRBV29-1|TRBD2
TGCAGTGTTACTCAGGGAGGGCAGCCCCAGTATTTT
CSVTQGGQPQYF
>TRBJ2-6|-|TRBV5-4|-
TGTGCCACCAGCCCCGGGTCTTTCTTCTCTGGGGCCAACGTCCTGATTTTC
CATSPGSFFSGANVLIF
>TRBJ2-1|-|TRBV6-2/TRBV6-3|TRBD2
TGTGCCAGCAGTCGACTACTAGCGGCCAATGAGCAGTTCTTC
CASSRLLAANEQFF
>TRBJ2-3|medium-sized|TRBV11-2|TRBD2
TGTGCCAGCAGCTCCCCGGGACTAGCGGGAGTGGATACGCAGTATTTT
CASSSPGLAGVDTQYF
>TRBJ2-5|-|TRBV6-5|TRBD1
TGTGCCAGCAACGGGACAGGGGCATGTGAAGAGATCCAGTACTTC
CASNGTGACEEIQYF
>TRBJ2-3|-|TRBV6-5|-
TGTGCCAGCAGGGTCGGGCGACTAGGTAGGCATACACAGTATTTT
CASRVGRLGRHTQYF
>TRBJ2-7|-|TRBV21-1|-
TGTGCCAGAACGGGACTAGCGGGATCCTACGAGCAGTACTTC
CARTGLAGSYEQYF
>TRBJ1-2|-|TRBV5-1|TRBD1
TGCGCCAGCAGCGACAGGGTGGACTATGGCTACTCATTC
CASSDRVDYGYSF
>TRBJ2-7|-|TRBV28|TRBD2
TGTGCCAGCAGTTCGGGACTACGTAAGGACGAGCGGTACTTC
CASSSGLRKDERYF
>TRBJ2-7|-|TRBV11-2|TRBD2
TGTGCCAGCAGCTTGAGGGAGAGGAAGACTAGCTGGCTCAGCTCCTACGAGCAGTACTTC
CASSLRERKTSWLSSYEQYF
>TRBJ2-2|-|TRBV29-1|TRBD2
TGCAGCGTTGGACTAGCAAACACCTGGGAGCTGTTTTTT
CSVGLANTWELFF
>TRBJ2-3|-|TRBV12-3/TRBV12-4|-
TGTACCAGCAGTAGTAGCGGCACAGATACGCAGTATTTT
CTSSSSGTDTQYF
>TRBJ2-2|few|TRBV4-3|-
TGCGCCAGTAGCCCCCGAAGCCCGACAAGGGGCGACTCCACCGGGGAGCTGTTTTTT
CASSPRSPTRGDSTGELFF
>TRBJ2-6|-|TRBV19|-
TGTGTCCGTAGTATAGTGATGTCTGGGGCCAACGTCCTGACTTTC
CVRSIVMSGANVLTF
>TRBJ2-1|-|TRBV6-2/TRBV6-3|-
TGTGCCAGTAGTCGACGACTACTAGTGGCCAATGTGCAGTTCTTC
CASSRRLLVANVQFF
>TRBJ1-3|-|TRBV25-1|TRBD1
TGTGCCAGCAGTTTACACGGGACAGGACGAGGAAACACCATATATTTT
CASSLHGTGRGNTIYF
>TRBJ2-5|-|TRBV29-1|-
TGTAGCGTTGAATACACGGCGGGTAGATCGGAGACCCAGTACTTC
CSVEYTAGRSETQYF
>TRBJ2-3|once|TRBV4-1|TRBD2
TGCACCAGCAGCCAAGATGCGGGAGGGCCGGGAGATACACAGTATTTT
CTSSQDAGGPGDTQYF
>TRBJ2-6|-|TRBV29-1|TRBD2
TGCAGCGTTGGAGGGACTAGCGGGAGCCTCTCTGAGGCCAACGTCCTGAGTTTC
CSVGGTSGSLSEANVLSF
>TRBJ2-7|-|TRBV11-2|TRBD2
TGTGTCAGCAGCTTAACAGGCGGGAGACACAAGCAGTACTTC
CVSSLTGGRHKQYF
>TRBJ2-1|-|TRBV30|-
TGTGCCTGGAAAAGGGTAAAGGGTGAGCAGTTCTTC
CAWKRVKGEQFF
>TRBJ1-1|-|TRBV20-1|-
TGCAGTGCTAGAGGACAGGTTGAAGCTTTCTTT
CSARGQVEAFF
>TRBJ2-7|-|TRBV6-2/TRBV6-3|TRBD1
TGTGCCAGCAACCCCCGGGACAGGGCCCACGAGCAGTATTTC
CASNPRDRAHEQYF
>TRBJ2-2|-|TRBV5-1|-
TGCGCCAGGAGTTTGGCTCTGGGGGCGAACGGGGAGCTGTTTTTT
CARSLALGANGELFF
>TRBJ2-4|many|TRBV28|-
TGTGCCAGCAGAGGCGACAGGTTCAAAAACATTCAGTACTTC
CASRGDRFKNIQYF
>TRBJ2-1|-|TRBV11-3|TRBD2
TGTGCCGGCAACCTGATTAGCGGGAGACCCTGCAATGAGCAGTTCTTC
CAGNLISGRPCNEQFF
>TRBJ2-2|once|TRBV7-9|-
TGTGCCAGCAGGCCTGGACATGGGGGGATCGGGGAACTGTTTTTT
CASRPGHGGIGELFF
>TRBJ2-3|-|TRBV5-6|-
TGTGCCAGTAGCTTGCGCCGGGACCACGGGGATACGCAGTATTTT
CASSLRRDHGDTQYF
>TRBJ2-1|-|TRBV7-8|-
TGTGCCAGCAACTCACTAGTTTCAAATGAGCAGTTCTTC
CASNSLVSNEQFF
>TRBJ2-1|once|TRBV6-7|TRBD2
TGTGCCAGGAGTTACCCGGCTAGCGGGAATTTTAGCTCGTACAATGAGCAGTTCTTC
CARSYPASGNFSSYNEQFF
>TRBJ2-3|-|TRBV11-3|-
TGTGCCAGCAGCCCGAGGATCCAGTGGGCCTTGGATATGCAGTATTTT
CASSPRIQWALDMQYF
>TRBJ2-5|-|TRBV12-3/TRBV12-4|-
TGTGCCAGCAGTTTAACTACAGATCATGAGACCCAGTACTTC
CASSLTTDHETQYF
>TRBJ2-1|-|TRBV29-1|TRBD2
TGTAGCGTTGGACTAACGGGAGGGTTCTACAATGAGCAGTTGTTC
CSVGLTGGFYNEQLF
>TRBJ1-1|-|TRBV6-1|-
TGTGCCAGCAGTGAACTAACAGGGAAGACTGAAGCTTTCTTT
CASSELTGKTEAFF
>TRBJ2-7|-|TRBV28|-
TGTGCCAGCAAGAGACAGGAAGTACCCTCCTACAAGCAGTACTTC
CASKRQEVPSYKQYF
>TRBJ1-2|-|TRBV28|-
TGTGCCAGCAGCTTTAACTATGACTACACCTTC
CASSFNYDYTF
>TRBJ2-6|-|TRBV11-2|-
TGCGCCAGCAGCTTATCGTCAGGGATCGGGGCCAACGACCTGACTTTC
CASSLSSGIGANDLTF